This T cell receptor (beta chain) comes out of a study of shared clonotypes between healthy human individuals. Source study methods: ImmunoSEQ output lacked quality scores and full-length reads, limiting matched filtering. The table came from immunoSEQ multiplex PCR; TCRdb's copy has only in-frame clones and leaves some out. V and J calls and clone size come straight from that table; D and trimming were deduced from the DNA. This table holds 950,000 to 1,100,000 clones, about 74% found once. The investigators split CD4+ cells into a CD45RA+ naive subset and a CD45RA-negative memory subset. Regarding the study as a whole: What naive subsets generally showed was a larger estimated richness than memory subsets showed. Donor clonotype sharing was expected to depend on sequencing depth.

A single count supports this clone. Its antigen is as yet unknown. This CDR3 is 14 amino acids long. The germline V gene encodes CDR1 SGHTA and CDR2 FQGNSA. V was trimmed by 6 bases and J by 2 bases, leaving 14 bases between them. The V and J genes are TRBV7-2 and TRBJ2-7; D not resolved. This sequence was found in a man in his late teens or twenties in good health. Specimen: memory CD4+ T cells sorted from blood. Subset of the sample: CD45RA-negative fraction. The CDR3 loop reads CASRDLVGTYEQYF. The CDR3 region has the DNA TGTGCCAGCAGAGACCTTGTTGGGACCTACGAGCAGTACTTC. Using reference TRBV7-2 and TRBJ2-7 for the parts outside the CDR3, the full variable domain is GAGVSQSPSNKVTEKGKDVELRCDPISGHTALYWYRQSLGQGLEFLIYFQGNSAPDKSGLPSDRFSAERTGGSVSTLTIQRTQQEDSAVYLCASRDLVGTYEQYFGPGTRLTVT.